This T cell receptor beta chain is from a study of vaccination effects on CD4 cells after COVID-19. Study summary: Samples from a couple of convalescent patients were given 16 days and one week before vaccination.

General study findings and limits: Convalescents showed post-vaccine spike-reactive clones that were mainly new vaccine-induced clones.

Researchers isolated CD4+ T cells once roughly ten days of culture had elapsed. Cultures got half-medium changes with IL-2 on days 3 and 7. A note on this clone: Its antigen is unidentified.

Data came from immunoSEQ multiplex PCR; TCRdb stores just in-frame clones and leaves some out. The sample includes tens of thousands of clones, roughly 76% of them seen just once. Germline trimming cut 1 base from V and 1 base from J; bases unmatched to any gene: 4. From germline, CDR1 is SGHTA and CDR2 FQGNSA. The CDR3 is 16 residues long. The chain is built from TRBV7-2 and TRBJ2-1; 7 nucleotides agree with TRBD2. The source material was CD4+ T cells from PBMCs cultured without peptide, sampled before COVID-19 vaccination. This TCR was recovered from a human donor who had a prior SARS-CoV-2 infection. The CDR3 reads CASSLVQGGSYNEQFF. The CDR3, as DNA: TGTGCCAGCAGCTTAGTCCAGGGAGGGTCCTACAATGAGCAGTTCTTC.